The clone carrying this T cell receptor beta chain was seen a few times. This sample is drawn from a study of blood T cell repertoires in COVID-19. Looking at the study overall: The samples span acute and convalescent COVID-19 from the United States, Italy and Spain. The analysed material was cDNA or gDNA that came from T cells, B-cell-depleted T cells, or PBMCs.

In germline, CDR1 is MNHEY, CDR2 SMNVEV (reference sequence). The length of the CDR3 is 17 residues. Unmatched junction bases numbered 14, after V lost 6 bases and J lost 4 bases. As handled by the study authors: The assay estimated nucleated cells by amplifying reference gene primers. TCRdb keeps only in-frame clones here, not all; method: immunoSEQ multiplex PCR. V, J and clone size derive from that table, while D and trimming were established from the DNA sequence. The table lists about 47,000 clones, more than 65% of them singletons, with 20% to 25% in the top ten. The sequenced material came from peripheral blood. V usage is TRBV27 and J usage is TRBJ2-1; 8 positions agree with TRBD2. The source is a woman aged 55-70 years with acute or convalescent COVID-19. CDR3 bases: TGTGCCAGCAGCGGGGGGGGGTCTTTTAAGGGTTACAATGAGCAGTTCTTC. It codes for CASSGGGSFKGYNEQFF.